This TCR beta chain was profiled in a study of shared clonotypes between healthy human individuals. The CDR3 is made up of 15 amino acids. Germline CDR1 SGDLS, CDR2 YYNGEE. Participating donors were healthy, HIV-negative adults free of recent acute infections or vaccinations. Donors were Caucasian adults residing in Nashville, Tennessee, USA. Assay: immunoSEQ multiplex PCR; the TCRdb copy retains only in-frame clones and omits some. The sample comprises some 2.4 million clones, roughly 93% of which are singletons, and about 0.34% rests with the top ten. Study results and limitations: Compared with clonotypes that all four donors shared, non-shared clonotypes had lower generation probabilities.

A word on this clone: Antigen specificity is unknown. Germline is not matched at one junction end, which may reflect a read error.

The material sequenced was naive CD4+ T cells from PBMCs. Subset of the sample: CD45RA+ positively selected. The sequence came from a man aged 18 to 29 in good health. Some clones in this sample may be carry-over from other donors' samples. This chain links TRBV9 with TRBJ2-4, with D possibly TRBD2 on 5 matching bases. The CDR3 bases are TGTGCCAGCAGCGTAGGGGAGAGGTCCAAAGACATTCAGTACTTC. Translating it yields CASSVGERSKDIQYF.